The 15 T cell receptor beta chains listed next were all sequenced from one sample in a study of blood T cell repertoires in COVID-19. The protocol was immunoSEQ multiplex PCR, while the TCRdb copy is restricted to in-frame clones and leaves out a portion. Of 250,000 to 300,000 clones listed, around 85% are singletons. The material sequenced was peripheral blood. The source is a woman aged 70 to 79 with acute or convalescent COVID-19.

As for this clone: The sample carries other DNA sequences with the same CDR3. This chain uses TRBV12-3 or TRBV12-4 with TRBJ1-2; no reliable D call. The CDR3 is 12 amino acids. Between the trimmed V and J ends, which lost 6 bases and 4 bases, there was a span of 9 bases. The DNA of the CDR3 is TGTGCCAGCAGCCCAGGCGTCTATGGCTACACCTTC. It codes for CASSPGVYGYTF.

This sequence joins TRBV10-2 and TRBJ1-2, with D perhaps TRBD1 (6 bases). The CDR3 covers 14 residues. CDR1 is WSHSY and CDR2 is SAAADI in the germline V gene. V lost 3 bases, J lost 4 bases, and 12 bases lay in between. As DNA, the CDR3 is TGCGCCAGCAGTGATTCCTGGACAGTCTATGGCTACACCTTC. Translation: CASSDSWTVYGYTF.

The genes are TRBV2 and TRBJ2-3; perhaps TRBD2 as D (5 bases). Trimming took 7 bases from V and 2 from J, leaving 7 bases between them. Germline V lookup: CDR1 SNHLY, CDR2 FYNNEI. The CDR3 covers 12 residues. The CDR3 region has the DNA TGTGCCAGCAACCGGGACACAGATACGCAGTATTTT. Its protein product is CASNRDTDTQYF. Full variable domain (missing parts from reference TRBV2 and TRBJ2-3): EPEVTQTPSHQVTQMGQEVILRCVPISNHLYFYWYRQILGQKVEFLVSFYNNEISEKSEIFDDQFSVERPDGSNFTLKIRSTKLEDSAMYFCASNRDTDTQYFGPGTRLTVL.

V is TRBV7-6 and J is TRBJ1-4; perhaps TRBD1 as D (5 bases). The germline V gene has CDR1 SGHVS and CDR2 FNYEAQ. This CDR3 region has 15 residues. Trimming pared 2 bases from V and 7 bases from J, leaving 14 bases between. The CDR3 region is CASSLSAGSGEKLFF. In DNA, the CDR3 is TGTGCCAGCAGCTTATCGGCAGGGTCCGGTGAAAAACTGTTTTTT.

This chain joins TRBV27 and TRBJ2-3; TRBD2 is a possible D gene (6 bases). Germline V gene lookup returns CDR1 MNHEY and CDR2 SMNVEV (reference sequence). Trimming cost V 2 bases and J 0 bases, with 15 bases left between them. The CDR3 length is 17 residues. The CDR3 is CASSLRSRGASTDTQYF. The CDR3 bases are TGTGCCAGCAGTTTAAGGTCCCGCGGGGCGAGCACAGATACGCAGTATTTT.

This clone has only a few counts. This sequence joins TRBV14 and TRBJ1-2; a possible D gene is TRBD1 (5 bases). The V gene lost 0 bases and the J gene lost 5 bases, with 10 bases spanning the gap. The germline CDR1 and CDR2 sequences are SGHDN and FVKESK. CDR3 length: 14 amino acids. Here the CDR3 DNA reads TGTGCCAGCAGCCAAGAAGAGGGACTTTATGGCTACACCTTC. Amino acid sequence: CASSQEEGLYGYTF. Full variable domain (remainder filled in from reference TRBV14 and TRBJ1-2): EAGVTQFPSHSVIEKGQTVTLRCDPISGHDNLYWYRRVMGKEIKFLLHFVKESKQDESGMPNNRFLAERTGGTYSTLKVQPAELEDSGVYFCASSQEEGLYGYTFGSGTRLTVV.

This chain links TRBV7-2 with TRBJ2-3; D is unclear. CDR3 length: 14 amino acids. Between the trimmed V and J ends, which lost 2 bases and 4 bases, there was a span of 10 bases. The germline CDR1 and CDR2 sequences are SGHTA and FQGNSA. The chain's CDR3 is CASSLFLVADTQYF. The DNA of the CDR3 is TGTGCCAGCAGCTTATTCCTAGTTGCAGATACGCAGTATTTT.

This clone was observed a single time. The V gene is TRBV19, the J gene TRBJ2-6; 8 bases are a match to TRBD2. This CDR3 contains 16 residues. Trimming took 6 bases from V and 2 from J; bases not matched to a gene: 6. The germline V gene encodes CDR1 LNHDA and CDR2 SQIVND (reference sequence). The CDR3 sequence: CASRAGGTAGANVLTF. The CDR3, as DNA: TGTGCCAGTAGGGCGGGAGGAACTGCTGGGGCCAACGTCCTGACTTTC.

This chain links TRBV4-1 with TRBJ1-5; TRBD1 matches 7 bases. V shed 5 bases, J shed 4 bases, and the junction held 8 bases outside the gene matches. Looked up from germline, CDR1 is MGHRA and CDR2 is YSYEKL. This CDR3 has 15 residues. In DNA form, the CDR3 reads TGCGCCAGCAGCGGAGACAGGGTTGTGAATCAGCCCCAGCATTTT. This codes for CASSGDRVVNQPQHF.

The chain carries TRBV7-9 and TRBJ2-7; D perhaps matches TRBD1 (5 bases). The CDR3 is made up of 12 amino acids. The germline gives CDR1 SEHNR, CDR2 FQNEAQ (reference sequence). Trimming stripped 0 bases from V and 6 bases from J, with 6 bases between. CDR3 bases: TGTGCCAGCAGCTTAGCAGGGGTCGAGCAGTACTTC. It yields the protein CASSLAGVEQYF.

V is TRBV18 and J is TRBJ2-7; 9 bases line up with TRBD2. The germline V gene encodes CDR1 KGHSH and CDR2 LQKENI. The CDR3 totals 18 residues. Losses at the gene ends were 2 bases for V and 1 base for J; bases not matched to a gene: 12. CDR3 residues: CASSPAVKSGGWSYEQYF. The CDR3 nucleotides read TGTGCCAGCTCACCAGCCGTCAAGAGCGGGGGGTGGTCCTACGAGCAGTACTTC.

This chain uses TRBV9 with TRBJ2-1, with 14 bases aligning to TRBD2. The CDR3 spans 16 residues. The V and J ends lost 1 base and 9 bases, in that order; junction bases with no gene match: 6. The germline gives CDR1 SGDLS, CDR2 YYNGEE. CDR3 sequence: CASSVSTSGGAIEQFF. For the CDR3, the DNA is TGTGCCAGCAGCGTATCGACTAGCGGGGGGGCTATTGAGCAGTTCTTC.

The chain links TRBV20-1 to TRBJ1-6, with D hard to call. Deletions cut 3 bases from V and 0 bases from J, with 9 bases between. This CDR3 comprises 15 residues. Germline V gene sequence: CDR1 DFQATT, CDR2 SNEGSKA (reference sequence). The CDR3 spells CSASYGSSYNSPLHF. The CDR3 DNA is TGCAGTGCTAGTTATGGGAGCTCCTATAATTCACCCCTCCACTTT.

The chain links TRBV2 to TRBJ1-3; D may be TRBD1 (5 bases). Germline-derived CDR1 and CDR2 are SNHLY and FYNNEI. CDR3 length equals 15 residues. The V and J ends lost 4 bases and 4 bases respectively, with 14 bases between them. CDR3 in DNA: TGTGCCAGCAGTGCCCAGGGAGGGAAAGGAAACACCATATATTTT. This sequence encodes CASSAQGGKGNTIYF.

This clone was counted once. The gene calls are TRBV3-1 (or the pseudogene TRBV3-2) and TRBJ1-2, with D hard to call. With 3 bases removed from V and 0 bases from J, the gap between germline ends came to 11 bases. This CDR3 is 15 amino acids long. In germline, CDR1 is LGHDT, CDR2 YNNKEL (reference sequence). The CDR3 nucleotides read TGTGCCAGCAGCCATGGCGGCAGAGCTAACTATGGCTACACCTTC. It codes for CASSHGGRANYGYTF.